This T cell receptor beta chain appears in the sequencing data of a study of spatial heterogeneity in lung cancer. Trimming removed 2 bases at V and 1 base at J, with 11 bases between. Germline V gene sequence: CDR1 MNHEY, CDR2 SVGEGT. This CDR3 spans 15 amino acids. Time point of the sample: sample taken at primary tumor resection. The input material, whole RNA from tumor, nontumor lung or frozen PBMC, was sequenced unsorted. TCRdb fed the 5' RACE reads into MiXCR, producing one record per CDR3 protein. The sample records tens of thousands of distinct CDR3 sequences, 6.9% being singletons. The chain is built from TRBV6-2 or TRBV6-3 and TRBJ1-1; D might be TRBD1 (5 bases). The TCR sequence derives from a male donor with early-stage non-small cell lung cancer. The sequenced sample was PBMCs, obtained at surgery. The CDR3 sequence: CASSYNPRANTEAFF. The CDR3 nucleotides read TGTGCCAGCAGTTACAACCCCAGGGCGAACACTGAAGCTTTCTTT.